This is a list of T cell receptor beta chains from one sample in a study of T cells in Graves' hyperthyroidism and ophthalmopathy. One entry per CDR3 protein, called by TCRdb with MiXCR from the multiplex PCR reads. The repertoire holds about 290,000 distinct CDR3 sequences, with approximately 18% as singletons. Source material: blood. These receptor sequences come from a man aged 45-65 years with Graves' ophthalmopathy. Each CDR3 is given with its conserved first and last residue. The order of the fields is V gene, clone size, D gene, J gene, CDR3 protein, CDR3 DNA. D genes are given only for firm matches. The size entry is marked missing in some rows and otherwise reads once, few, many or a size class.

TRBV28,many,.,TRBJ2-5,CASSHTLPDAWEETQYF,TGTGCCAGCAGTCACACGTTGCCGGATGCCTGGGAAGAGACCCAGTACTTC
TRBV7-9,few,.,TRBJ1-1,CASSLDFGYTEAFF,TGTGCCAGCAGCTTAGATTTCGGCTACACTGAAGCTTTCTTT
TRBV7-9,few,.,TRBJ1-1,CASSRNDRRSTEAFF,TGTGCCAGCAGCCGTAACGACAGGAGGAGCACTGAAGCTTTCTTT
TRBV11-1,many,TRBD2,TRBJ2-7,CASSLGTSGSGEQYF,TGTGCCAGCAGCCTGGGGACTAGCGGGAGTGGCGAGCAGTACTTC
TRBV4-1,.,.,TRBJ2-5,CASSLRLEAETQYF,TGCGCCAGCAGCCTGAGACTAGAGGCGGAGACCCAGTACTTC
TRBV6-1,.,.,TRBJ2-2,CAINQGPNTGELFF,TGTGCCATCAACCAGGGGCCGAACACCGGGGAGCTGTTTTTT
TRBV24-1,few,.,TRBJ2-6,CATSESGRTGANVLTF,TGTGCCACCAGTGAATCGGGACGGACTGGGGCCAACGTCCTGACTTTC
TRBV27,.,TRBD1,TRBJ1-5,CASRQGQGGGRPQHF,TGTGCCAGCAGACAAGGACAGGGGGGAGGTCGGCCCCAGCATTTT
TRBV30,.,TRBD2,TRBJ2-1,CAWRRGSGRAWEQFF,TGTGCCTGGCGCCGGGGTAGCGGGAGGGCCTGGGAGCAGTTCTTC
TRBV20-1,.,TRBD2,TRBJ2-3,CSARRLAGENTDTQYF,TGCAGTGCTAGGAGACTAGCGGGAGAGAACACAGATACGCAGTATTTT
TRBV5-1,few,.,TRBJ1-2,CASSPQGPNYGYTF,TGCGCCAGCAGCCCCCAGGGACCTAACTATGGCTACACCTTC
TRBV5-6,few,TRBD1,TRBJ2-7,CASSSWDSGASYEQYF,TGTGCCAGCAGTTCATGGGACAGCGGAGCCTCCTACGAGCAGTACTTC
TRBV15,.,TRBD2,TRBJ2-7,CATSRGGNVYEQYF,TGTGCCACCAGCAGGGGAGGGAACGTTTACGAGCAGTACTTC
TRBV3-1,.,.,TRBJ1-4,CASSQENGYYEKLFF,TGTGCCAGCAGCCAAGAAAATGGGTACTATGAAAAACTGTTTTTT
TRBV20-1,many,TRBD1,TRBJ2-7,CSALDGTGGYEQYF,TGCAGTGCCCTAGACGGGACAGGGGGCTACGAGCAGTACTTC
TRBV6-4,few,TRBD2,TRBJ2-7,CASSEAGDSYEQYF,TGTGCCAGCAGTGAAGCGGGAGATTCCTACGAGCAGTACTTC
TRBV12-3/TRBV12-4,few,TRBD1,TRBJ2-7,CASSLGRQGDSYEQYF,TGTGCCAGCAGTTTGGGGCGCCAGGGGGACTCCTACGAGCAGTACTTC
TRBV27,.,TRBD2,TRBJ2-3,CASSLSGRANTDTQYF,TGTGCCAGCAGTTTAAGCGGGAGGGCCAACACAGATACGCAGTATTTT
TRBV11-2,many,TRBD2,TRBJ2-3,CASSLTGGSTDTQYF,TGTGCCAGCAGCTTAACCGGGGGGAGCACAGATACGCAGTATTTT
TRBV11-2,many,.,TRBJ2-7,CASSLQAYEQYF,TGTGCCAGCAGCCTCCAGGCGTACGAGCAGTACTTC
TRBV11-3,.,.,TRBJ2-2,CASSLLESGELFF,TGTGCCAGCAGCCTACTAGAGTCCGGGGAGCTGTTTTTT
TRBV7-2,.,TRBD2,TRBJ2-1,CASSLLRTSGTAEQFF,TGTGCCAGCAGCTTACTCCGAACTAGCGGGACAGCGGAGCAGTTCTTC
TRBV11-2,many,TRBD2,TRBJ2-1,CASSLEPGGTQFF,TGTGCCAGCAGCTTAGAGCCGGGAGGGACGCAGTTCTTC
TRBV6-4,many,TRBD2,TRBJ2-3,CASAIRWAGATDTQYF,TGTGCCAGCGCTATCCGTTGGGCGGGAGCTACAGATACGCAGTATTTT
TRBV3-1,many,.,TRBJ2-5,CASSQGWRSQETQYF,TGTGCCAGCAGCCAAGGCTGGCGGAGTCAAGAGACCCAGTACTTC
TRBV11-3,many,TRBD1,TRBJ2-5,CASSLRTGPQETQYF,TGTGCCAGCAGCCTCAGGACAGGTCCTCAAGAGACCCAGTACTTC
TRBV20-1,.,.,TRBJ1-1,CSGPPGNTEAFF,TGCAGTGGTCCGCCAGGGAACACTGAAGCTTTCTTT
TRBV25-1,few,TRBD2,TRBJ2-7,CASSESRLAGSYEQYF,TGTGCCAGCAGTGAATCCCGACTAGCGGGGTCCTACGAGCAGTACTTC
TRBV20-1,many,.,TRBJ2-7,CSARAIGREQYF,TGCAGTGCTAGAGCGATAGGGCGCGAGCAGTACTTC
TRBV6-2/TRBV6-3,.,.,TRBJ2-1,CASTPGLIPVYNEQFF,TGTGCCAGCACCCCAGGCCTAATCCCCGTCTACAATGAGCAGTTCTTC
TRBV28,many,.,TRBJ1-5,CASSYPTGTLGQPQHF,TGTGCCAGCAGCTACCCGACTGGGACTTTAGGTCAGCCCCAGCATTTT
TRBV5-1,.,.,TRBJ1-1,CASSAQLGAEAFF,TGCGCCAGCAGCGCACAACTCGGCGCTGAAGCTTTCTTT
TRBV2,many,TRBD2,TRBJ2-7,CASSYGLAGGSSYEQYF,TGTGCCAGCAGTTACGGACTAGCGGGAGGATCCTCCTACGAGCAGTACTTC
TRBV5-1,few,TRBD1,TRBJ2-7,CASSLADRGAYEQYF,TGCGCCAGCAGCTTGGCCGACAGGGGGGCCTACGAGCAGTACTTC
TRBV12-3/TRBV12-4,.,.,TRBJ2-7,CASSPRTLAYEQYF,TGTGCCAGCAGTCCGAGGACCTTAGCTTACGAGCAGTACTTC
TRBV28,.,.,TRBJ1-2,CAPGYGYTF,TGTGCCCCAGGCTATGGCTACACCTTC
TRBV7-3,many,.,TRBJ1-1,CASSLEGVVTEAFF,TGTGCCAGCAGCTTAGAGGGGGTTGTCACTGAAGCTTTCTTT
TRBV28,.,.,TRBJ1-1,CASSMTTRALRGAFF,TGTGCCAGCAGTATGACGACCCGGGCCTTACGGGGGGCTTTCTTT
TRBV5-1,.,.,TRBJ2-1,CASSPGAIYNEQFF,TGCGCCAGCTCCCCAGGGGCGATCTACAATGAGCAGTTCTTC
TRBV19,.,TRBD2,TRBJ2-3,CASSVSLADTDTQYF,TGTGCCAGTAGTGTCTCCCTAGCGGACACAGATACGCAGTATTTT
TRBV6-1,.,TRBD1,TRBJ2-1,CASSEWGQGPRFF,TGTGCCAGCAGTGAATGGGGACAGGGACCCCGGTTCTTC
TRBV2,.,TRBD1,TRBJ1-2,CASSEPGQGKSGGYTF,TGTGCCAGCAGCGAGCCGGGACAGGGGAAATCAGGGGGCTACACCTTC
TRBV10-3,many,.,TRBJ2-2,CAISESHTLNTGELFF,TGTGCCATCAGCGAATCCCACACGTTGAACACCGGGGAGCTGTTTTTT
TRBV24-1,once,TRBD2,TRBJ2-5,CATSDPRGLVQETQYF,TGTGCCACCAGTGATCCCCGAGGACTAGTTCAAGAGACCCAGTACTTC
TRBV9,few,TRBD1,TRBJ2-7,CASSGGDRVDEQYF,TGTGCCAGCAGCGGAGGGGACAGGGTCGACGAGCAGTACTTC